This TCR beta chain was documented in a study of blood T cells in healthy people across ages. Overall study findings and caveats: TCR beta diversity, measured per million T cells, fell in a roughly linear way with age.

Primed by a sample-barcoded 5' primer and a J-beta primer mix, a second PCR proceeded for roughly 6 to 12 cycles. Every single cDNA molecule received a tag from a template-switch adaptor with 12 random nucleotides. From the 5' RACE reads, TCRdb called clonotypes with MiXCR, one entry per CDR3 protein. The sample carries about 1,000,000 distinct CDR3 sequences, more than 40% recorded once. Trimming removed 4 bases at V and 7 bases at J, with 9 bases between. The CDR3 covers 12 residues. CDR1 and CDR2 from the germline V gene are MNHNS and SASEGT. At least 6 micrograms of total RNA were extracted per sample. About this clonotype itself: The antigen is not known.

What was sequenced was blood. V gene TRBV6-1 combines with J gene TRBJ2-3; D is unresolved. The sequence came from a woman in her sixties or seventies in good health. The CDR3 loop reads CASSVPQYTQYF. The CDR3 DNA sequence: TGTGCCAGCAGTGTACCCCAGTATACGCAGTATTTT.